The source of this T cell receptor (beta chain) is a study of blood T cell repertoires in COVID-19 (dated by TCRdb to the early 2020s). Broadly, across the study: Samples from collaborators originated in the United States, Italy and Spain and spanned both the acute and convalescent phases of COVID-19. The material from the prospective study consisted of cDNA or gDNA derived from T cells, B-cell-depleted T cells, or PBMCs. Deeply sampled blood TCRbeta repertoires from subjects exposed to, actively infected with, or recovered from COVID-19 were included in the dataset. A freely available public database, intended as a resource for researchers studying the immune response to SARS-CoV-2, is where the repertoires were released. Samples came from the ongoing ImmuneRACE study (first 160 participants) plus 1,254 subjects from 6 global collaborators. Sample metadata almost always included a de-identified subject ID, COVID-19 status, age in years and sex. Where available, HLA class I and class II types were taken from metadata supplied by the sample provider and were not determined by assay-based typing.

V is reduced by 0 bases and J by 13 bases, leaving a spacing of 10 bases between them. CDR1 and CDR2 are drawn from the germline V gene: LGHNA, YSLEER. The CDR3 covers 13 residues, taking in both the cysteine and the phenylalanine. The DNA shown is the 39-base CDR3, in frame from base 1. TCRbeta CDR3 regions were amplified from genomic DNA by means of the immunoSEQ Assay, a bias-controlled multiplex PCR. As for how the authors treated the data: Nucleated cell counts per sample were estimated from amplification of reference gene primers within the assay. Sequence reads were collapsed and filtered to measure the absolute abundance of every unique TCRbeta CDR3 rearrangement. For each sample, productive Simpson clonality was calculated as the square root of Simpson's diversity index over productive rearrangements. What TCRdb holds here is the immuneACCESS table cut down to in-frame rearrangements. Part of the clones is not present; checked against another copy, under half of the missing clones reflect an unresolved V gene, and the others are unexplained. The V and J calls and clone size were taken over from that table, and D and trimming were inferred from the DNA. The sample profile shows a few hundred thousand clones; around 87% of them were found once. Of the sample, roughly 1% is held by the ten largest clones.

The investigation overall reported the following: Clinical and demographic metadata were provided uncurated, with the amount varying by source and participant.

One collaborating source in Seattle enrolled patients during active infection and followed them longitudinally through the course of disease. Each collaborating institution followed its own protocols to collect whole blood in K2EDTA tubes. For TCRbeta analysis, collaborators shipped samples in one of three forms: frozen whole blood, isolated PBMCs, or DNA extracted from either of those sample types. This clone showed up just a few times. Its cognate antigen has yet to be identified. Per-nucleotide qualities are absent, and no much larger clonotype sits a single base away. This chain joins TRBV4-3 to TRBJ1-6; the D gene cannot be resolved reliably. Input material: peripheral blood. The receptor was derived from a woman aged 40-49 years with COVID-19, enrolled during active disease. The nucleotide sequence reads TGCGCCAGCAGCCAAGATGAGGACTTTCCCCTCCACTTT. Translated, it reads CASSQDEDFPLHF.